Listed below are T cell receptor beta chains from one sample, sequenced in a study of memory CD4+ T cells and cytomegalovirus serostatus. The data were produced by immunoSEQ multiplex PCR, yet TCRdb's version contains in-frame clones alone and is incomplete. This sample yields 45,000 to 55,000 clones, of which just over 75% are seen a single time; 1.5% to 2% belongs to the top ten. The sequenced sample consisted of memory CD4+ T cells from blood. The receptors come from an adult in good health and CMV-seronegative. Both conserved end residues are part of each CDR3. D genes are given only for firm matches. Clone size is shown for a subset of rows, as once, few, many or a class of expanded clone.

clone_size j_call d_call v_call cdr3_nt cdr3_aa
few TRBJ1-1 - TRBV9 TGTGCCAGCAGCGTACAAGGCAGGGTGAACACTGAAGCTTTCTTT CASSVQGRVNTEAFF
few TRBJ1-2 TRBD1 TRBV5-1 TGCGCCAGCAGCCCGGGACAGGGACCTTATGGCTACACCTTC CASSPGQGPYGYTF
- TRBJ2-7 TRBD2 TRBV29-1 TGCAGCGTTGAGAGGTTGCGGGAGGGCCGCGAGCAGTACTTC CSVERLREGREQYF
- TRBJ2-5 TRBD2 TRBV15 TGTGCCACCAAAAGCGGGGGGGCCGGACAGACCCAGTACTTC CATKSGGAGQTQYF
- TRBJ2-5 - TRBV7-9 TGTGCCAGCGGGTCGGAGACCCAGTACTTC CASGSETQYF
- TRBJ2-1 TRBD2 TRBV27 TGTGCCAGCAGTTTACTAGCGGGAGTTTTCAATGAGCAGTTCTTC CASSLLAGVFNEQFF
- TRBJ1-2 - TRBV7-9 TGTGCCAGCAGCCCTCAAACAGGGAACTATGGCTACACCTTC CASSPQTGNYGYTF
- TRBJ1-1 - TRBV30 TGTGCCTGGAGTGTCTTCAGCCCGGCCACTGAAGCTTTCTTT CAWSVFSPATEAFF
- TRBJ1-5 - TRBV6-1 TGTGCCAGCAGTGAAGCGCCGGTGACAGCGCTAAGTAATCAGCCCCAGCATTTT CASSEAPVTALSNQPQHF
- TRBJ1-1 - TRBV9 TGTGCCAGCAGCGCGGGAACGAACACTGAAGCTTTCTTT CASSAGTNTEAFF
once TRBJ1-2 - TRBV5-6 TGTGCCAGCAGCTTGTTCCCCAACGGGGGCTACACCTTC CASSLFPNGGYTF
- TRBJ1-2 - TRBV7-2 TGTGCCAGCAGCTTACAGGCTAACTATGGCTACACCTTC CASSLQANYGYTF
- TRBJ1-3 TRBD1 TRBV9 TGTGCCAGCAGCGCTGGGACAGAGAAAAGCTCCGGAAACACCATATATTTT CASSAGTEKSSGNTIYF
- TRBJ1-6 - TRBV6-6 TGTGCCAGCAGGGTCTCGATTTCGGGACCCCTCCACTTT CASRVSISGPLHF
- TRBJ2-5 TRBD1 TRBV28 TGTGCCAGCAGTCCTCGCAAGTCAGGGGGCGAGACCCAGTACTTC CASSPRKSGGETQYF
- TRBJ1-2 - TRBV6-6 TGTGCCAGCAGTCGAGACGGCTACACCTTC CASSRDGYTF
- TRBJ2-1 TRBD2 TRBV7-2 TGTGCCAGCAGCTTCCGCGGGGGGCCCAATGAGCAGTTCTTC CASSFRGGPNEQFF
- TRBJ2-5 - TRBV9 TGTGCCAGCAGCGTAGCTCTTAGTGGACAAGAGACCCAGTACTTC CASSVALSGQETQYF
- TRBJ2-7 - TRBV6-6 TGTGCCAGCAGGGGGGGTCCGGGACGTAGCTCCTACGAGCAGTACTTC CASRGGPGRSSYEQYF
few TRBJ1-1 TRBD1 TRBV20-1 TGCAGTGCCCCGGACAGGGGTGAAGCTTTCTTT CSAPDRGEAFF
- TRBJ2-2 TRBD2 TRBV27 TGTGCCAGCCCTCAGACCCCTCAGCGGGAGAACACCGGGGAGCTGTTTTTT CASPQTPQRENTGELFF
- TRBJ2-3 TRBD1 TRBV7-6 TGTGCCAGCAGCTTGACAGGGGAAATGAGGACAGATACGCAGTATTTT CASSLTGEMRTDTQYF
- TRBJ2-7 - TRBV19 TGTGCCAGTAGCCTCGCGCGAGCCTACGAGCAGTACTTC CASSLARAYEQYF
- TRBJ1-5 TRBD1 TRBV27 TGTGCCAGCAGTTTATTGAGACAGGGTCAGCCCCAGCATTTT CASSLLRQGQPQHF
- TRBJ2-2 - TRBV7-3 TGTGCCAGCAGCCTTACCAGGGTTTACACCGGGGAGCTGTTTTTT CASSLTRVYTGELFF
- TRBJ2-1 - TRBV5-1 TGCGCCAGCAGCTTGGGAGGATCGGGGGCCGGCCATGAGCAGTTCTTC CASSLGGSGAGHEQFF
- TRBJ1-5 - TRBV6-6 TGTGCCAGCAGCCTCGGGGCAACCGATCAGCCCCAGCATTTT CASSLGATDQPQHF
- TRBJ1-6 TRBD1 TRBV18 TGTGCCAGCTCACCCCAGGGGGCCGGCTATAATTCACCCCTCCACTTT CASSPQGAGYNSPLHF
- TRBJ2-7 - TRBV6-6 TGTGCCAGCAGTTATTCGGAGGGGGCGGAAGAGCAGTACTTC CASSYSEGAEEQYF
- TRBJ2-3 - TRBV28 TGTGCCAGCCCCCCCCGGGCTAGCGCCGAGCCTCTTTTTAGTTCGACAGATACGCAGTATTTT CASPPRASAEPLFSSTDTQYF
- TRBJ2-7 - TRBV9 TGTGCCAGCAGCCCTCACGTAGGTGGCACCTACGAGCAGTACTTC CASSPHVGGTYEQYF
- TRBJ2-7 - TRBV19 TGTGCCAGTAGTTGGGCCGCGGGGGAGCAGTACTTC CASSWAAGEQYF
- TRBJ1-5 - TRBV7-2 TGTGCCAGCAGCTTAGCGCGGCCAGGCGATCAGCCCCAGCATTTT CASSLARPGDQPQHF
- TRBJ1-1 - TRBV7-2 TGTGCCAGCACCTTAGACTCGGGGCGTACTGAAGCTTTCTTT CASTLDSGRTEAFF
- TRBJ1-5 - TRBV7-6 TGTGCCAGCAGCTTTGGGAGTAATAGCAATCAGCCCCAGCATTTT CASSFGSNSNQPQHF
- TRBJ1-1 - TRBV2 TGTGCCAGCAGCCCTAGCAGACAGGCGCCCGGGGTGAGGGCTTTCTTT CASSPSRQAPGVRAFF
few TRBJ2-2 - TRBV19 TGTGCCAGTAGGGTTTCAGCGAACACCGGGGAGCTGTTTTTT CASRVSANTGELFF
once TRBJ2-3 - TRBV6-5 TGTGCCAGCAGTTACTACGGGCAGCGCACAGATACGCAGTATTTT CASSYYGQRTDTQYF
- TRBJ1-4 - TRBV9 TGTGCCAGCAGCTCCTACATAGCAACTAATGAAAAACTGTTTTTT CASSSYIATNEKLFF
- TRBJ2-3 TRBD1 TRBV5-6 TGTGCCAGCAAACCTACAGGGGTGGATACGCAGTATTTT CASKPTGVDTQYF
few TRBJ2-5 TRBD2 TRBV9 TGTGCCAGCAGCGCCCCCGGGGGACTAGCGGGAGAAGAGACCCAGTACTTC CASSAPGGLAGEETQYF
- TRBJ1-1 - TRBV7-2 TGTGCCAGCAGCTTAGGATACAGGTTGAACACTGAAGCTTTCTTT CASSLGYRLNTEAFF
- TRBJ1-2 - TRBV14 TGTGCCAGCAGCCAAGGAGGCTATGGCTACACCTTC CASSQGGYGYTF
- TRBJ2-5 - TRBV6-5 TGTGCCAGCAGTTACTCACAGGGTCAGACCCAGTACTTC CASSYSQGQTQYF
- TRBJ2-7 - TRBV28 TGTGCCGGGGGGCACCCCGGAGAGCAGTACTTC CAGGHPGEQYF
- TRBJ1-2 - TRBV19 TGTGCCAGTAGTCGGTTCGGGACGGACTATGGCTACACCTTC CASSRFGTDYGYTF
- TRBJ2-7 - TRBV28 TGTGCCAGCAGCTCTACCGATTCCAGTACTCTGTACTTC CASSSTDSSTLYF
- TRBJ2-7 - TRBV5-6 TGTGCCAGCAGCGTAGGCTACGAGCAGTACTTC CASSVGYEQYF
- TRBJ2-3 TRBD2 TRBV6-5 TGTGCCAGCAGTTATGGGACTAGCCGCACAGATACGCAGTATTTT CASSYGTSRTDTQYF
- TRBJ1-5 - TRBV19 TGTGCCAGTAGTATAAGCAGGGTACCTCAGCCCCAGCATTTT CASSISRVPQPQHF
few TRBJ2-7 - TRBV6-1 TGTGCCAGCAGTGACCTTGGGGCAGGCAACTCCTACGAGCAGTACTTC CASSDLGAGNSYEQYF
- TRBJ1-6 - TRBV27 TGTGCCAGCAGCCAGGCGGGGGGGAATTCACCCCTCCACTTT CASSQAGGNSPLHF
- TRBJ2-4 TRBD1 TRBV28 TGTGCCAGCACCCCATTCCGCACAGGGGGTGTTGGGGGCGCCAAAAACATTCAGTACTTC CASTPFRTGGVGGAKNIQYF
- TRBJ2-7 - TRBV28 TGTGCCAGCAGTATATACGGTTTTCAGCAGTACTTC CASSIYGFQQYF